This T cell receptor (beta chain) was documented in a study of T cells in Graves' hyperthyroidism and ophthalmopathy. Turning to the study itself: Blood from the periphery was taken at initial diagnosis, before any treatment.

Those with hyperthyroidism were 18 to 65 years old, newly diagnosed, and ill for under 2 months. The CDR3 regions of TCR beta were amplified from RNA transcripts. In the first-round RT-PCR of the TCR CDR3, the HTBI primer set was used. TCRdb passed the multiplex PCR reads through MiXCR, listing each CDR3 protein once. This sample yields some 500,000 distinct CDR3 sequences, of which approximately 14% are seen a single time; around 17% belongs to the top ten. The trim removed 7 bases at V and 5 bases at J, leaving 12 bases unmatched. The CDR3 sequence is 15 residues long. Germline CDR1 is SEHNR and CDR2 is FQNEAQ (reference sequence). This clonotype was observed a handful of times.

The sequencing input was blood. The J gene is TRBJ2-7, the V gene TRBV7-9; 9 nucleotides agree with TRBD1. The source of this sequence is a woman in her late teens or twenties with Graves' hyperthyroidism. The CDR3 DNA is TGTGCCAGCATCGCCCCGGGACAGGGACTGGACGAGCAGTACTTC. This sequence encodes CASIAPGQGLDEQYF.